This entry lists 16 T cell receptor beta chains sequenced from one sample in a study of blood T cells in healthy people across ages. For the second PCR, which ran for 7 to 11 cycles, a sample-barcoded 5' primer and a J-beta primer mix were used. TCRdb itself ran the 5' RACE reads through MiXCR, one entry per CDR3 protein. The data show 630,000 or so distinct CDR3 sequences, about 30% seen once. The sequenced sample consisted of blood. These receptors were taken from a woman aged 80 or older in good health.

About this clonotype itself: A single base separates this from a much larger clone, so it may be a read error. This CDR3 is CASSLGTFSYEQYF. The CDR3 DNA reads as TGTGCCAGCAGTCTCGGGACCTTCTCCTACGAGCAGTACTTC. The chain carries TRBV28 and TRBJ2-7; D possibly uses TRBD1 or TRBD2 (5 bases each). Looked up from germline, CDR1 is MDHEN and CDR2 is SYDVKM. The CDR3 totals 14 residues. V was cut by 5 bases and J by 0 bases, with 11 bases left in between.

This clonotype was observed at least ten times. The chain has TRBV15 and TRBJ1-4; no clear D gene. The germline V and J ends were trimmed by 5 bases and 6 bases, with 7 bases remaining between them. This CDR3 contains 12 residues. In germline, CDR1 is LNHNV, CDR2 YYDKDF (reference sequence). In DNA, the CDR3 is TGTGCCACCAGCGGACTCGATGAAAAACTGTTTTTT. This codes for CATSGLDEKLFF. Complete variable domain (other parts from reference TRBV15 and TRBJ1-4): DAMVIQNPRYQVTQFGKPVTLSCSQTLNHNVMYWYQQKSSQAPKLLFHYYDKDFNNEADTPDNFQSRRPNTSFCFLDIRSPGLGDTAMYLCATSGLDEKLFFGSGTQLSVL.

In its sample, this clonotype was seen a few times. A much larger clone differs from this one at a single base, so this may be a read error. The V and J genes are TRBV7-2 and TRBJ2-5; D ambiguous. This CDR3 has 13 amino acids. V lost 2 bases, J lost 13 bases, and 17 bases lay in between. The germline gives CDR1 SGHTA, CDR2 FQGNSA. The CDR3 is CASSLMIDLERYF. The DNA of the CDR3 is TGTGCCAGCAGCTTAATGATCGATCTAGAGAGGTACTTC.

This rearrangement joins TRBV20-1 to TRBJ2-3; TRBD2 matches at 8 bases. Germline V gives CDR1 DFQATT, CDR2 SNEGSKA (reference sequence). The CDR3 length is 15 residues. The J segment lost 3 bases and the V segment lost 1 base, leaving 6 bases of the junction unmatched. The CDR3 reads CSARVPAGVTDTQYF. As DNA, the CDR3 is TGCAGTGCTAGAGTTCCAGCGGGGGTAACAGATACGCAGTATTTT.

This clonotype was seen many times. The rearrangement links TRBV7-2 to TRBJ2-7; D is perhaps TRBD2 (5 bases). V gave up 5 bases and J gave up 9 bases, with 17 bases separating them. The length of the CDR3 is 13 residues. Germline V lookup: CDR1 SGHTA, CDR2 FQGNSA. CDR3: CASSPPFQAGQYF. In DNA, the CDR3 is TGTGCCAGCAGCCCCCCATTTCAGGCGGGGCAGTACTTC.

The V and J genes are TRBV7-9 and TRBJ2-1; 14 bases are shared with TRBD2. The CDR3 runs 19 residues. After removal of 3 bases from V and 7 bases from J, the junction contained 14 bases not matched to a gene. The germline V gene has CDR1 SEHNR and CDR2 FQNEAQ (reference sequence). DNA for the CDR3: TGTGCCAGCAGCTTCCCAATCCGACTAGCGGGGGGGCCTAATAATGAGCAGTTCTTC. It yields the protein CASSFPIRLAGGPNNEQFF.

The chain combines TRBV27 with TRBJ2-7; possible D gene TRBD1, 6 bases. The CDR3 is 14 amino acids. CDR1 is MNHEY, CDR2 SMNVEV, per germline (reference sequence). V dropped 6 bases and J dropped 1 base, with 13 bases sitting between them. The CDR3 region is CASRPYTGSYEQYF. The CDR3 region has the DNA TGTGCCAGCAGACCCTATACAGGGTCCTACGAGCAGTACTTC.

This clonotype turned up a few times. A single base separates this from a much larger clone, so it may be a read error. The chain recombines TRBV11-2 with TRBJ2-5; 11 bases agree with TRBD1. The CDR3 runs to 16 residues. Germline CDR1 is SGHAT and CDR2 is FQNNGV. J was trimmed by 11 bases and V by 0 bases; bases with no gene match: 11. CDR3 sequence (DNA): TGTGCCAGCAGCTTAGATCAAGGGACAGGGGGGAGAGAGCAGTACTTC. The encoded protein is CASSLDQGTGGREQYF.

For this clonotype: A much larger clone differs from this one at a single base, so this may be a read error. The chain combines TRBV5-4 with TRBJ2-1; the D is unclear. Germline values: CDR1 SGHNT, CDR2 YYREEE (reference sequence). V lost 4 bases, J lost 13 bases, and 18 bases lay in between. The CDR3 contains 13 residues. The CDR3 bases are TGTGCCAGCAGCCCCGGTAACGCCGGGTCCCAGTTCTTC. Amino acid sequence: CASSPGNAGSQFF. Using reference TRBV5-4 and TRBJ2-1 for the parts outside the CDR3, the full variable domain is ETGVTQSPTHLIKTRGQQVTLRCSSQSGHNTVSWYQQALGQGPQFIFQYYREEENGRGNFPPRFSGLQFPNYSSELNVNALELDDSALYLCASSPGNAGSQFFGPGTRLTVL.

This chain joins TRBV5-5 and TRBJ1-1, with TRBD1 matching over 7 bases. This CDR3 has 15 residues. Trimming cost V 3 bases and J 11 bases; bases outside gene matches: 16. Germline V gene sequence: CDR1 SGHKS, CDR2 YYEKEE (reference sequence). This CDR3 is CASSWRDSARGAAFF. As DNA, the CDR3 is TGTGCCAGCAGCTGGAGGGACAGCGCAAGGGGAGCCGCTTTCTTT.

The CDR3 region is CASSQGQGIRTGELFF. The CDR3 bases are TGTGCCAGCAGCCAAGGACAGGGGATAAGGACCGGGGAGCTGTTTTTT. The rearrangement links TRBV4-2 to TRBJ2-2, with 8 bases identical to TRBD1. Unmatched junction bases numbered 6, after V lost 1 base and J lost 5 bases. Germline V CDR1 and CDR2: LGHNA, YNFKEQ. CDR3 length: 16 amino acids.

In its sample, this clonotype was seen many times. The chain carries TRBV24-1 and TRBJ2-5; no firm D call. Germline values: CDR1 KGHDR, CDR2 SFDVKD. The CDR3 runs to 14 residues. V lost 3 bases to trimming and J lost 1 base, with 8 bases between them. This CDR3 is CATSDTGSQETQYF. The CDR3 nucleotides are TGTGCCACCAGTGATACCGGGTCCCAAGAGACCCAGTACTTC.

This clonotype was detected many times. V gene TRBV15 combines with J gene TRBJ2-3; no reliable D call. Germline V gene data show CDR1 as LNHNV and CDR2 as YYDKDF (reference sequence). The CDR3 length is 14 residues. V gave up 1 base and J gave up 6 bases, with 11 bases separating them. In DNA form, the CDR3 reads TGTGCCACCAGCAGAGTAAAACTCGGGGATACGCAGTATTTT. Translating it yields CATSRVKLGDTQYF.

This clonotype was picked up many times. J is TRBJ1-2 and V is TRBV7-9; TRBD1 matches 7 bases. J lost 7 bases, V lost 1 base, and 3 bases had no gene match. This CDR3 comprises 13 residues. Germline loops: CDR1 SEHNR, CDR2 FQNEAQ (reference sequence). Here the CDR3 reads CASSLEGAGGYTF. Here the CDR3 DNA reads TGTGCCAGCAGCTTAGAGGGGGCAGGTGGCTACACCTTC.

This clonotype was seen repeatedly, ten times or more. This chain connects TRBV6-1 to TRBJ2-1, with no clear D. V was trimmed by 1 base and J by 9 bases, leaving 13 bases between them. The CDR3 has 14 residues. Looked up from germline, CDR1 is MNHNS and CDR2 is SASEGT. DNA of the CDR3: TGTGCCAGCAGTGAAGTCGGTCAGGTTTCTGAGCAGTTCTTC. Its translation is CASSEVGQVSEQFF.

This clonotype showed up many times. The chain has TRBV6-1 and TRBJ2-5, with 12 nucleotides matching TRBD2. This CDR3 is built from 15 residues. V was clipped by 6 bases and J by 2 bases; unmatched bases: 4. The germline V gene has CDR1 MNHNS and CDR2 SASEGT. In DNA, the CDR3 is TGTGCCAGCAGCGTTCTAGCGGGGGGGCAAGAGACCCAGTACTTC. Protein sequence: CASSVLAGGQETQYF.